Below are 24 T cell receptor beta chains sequenced from a single sample in a study of blood T cell repertoires in COVID-19. The method was immunoSEQ multiplex PCR; TCRdb's version includes in-frame clones alone and lacks a portion of them. Among over 110,000 clones listed, roughly 88% were seen once. Material for sequencing was peripheral blood. These receptors were taken from a man between 60 and 75 years old with active or convalescent COVID-19.

The J gene is TRBJ1-5, the V gene TRBV21-1. TRBV21-1 is classified as a pseudogene. The CDR3 has 15 residues. In DNA, the CDR3 is TGTGCCAGCAGCAAAGCCGCAGGGAGGTTAGGGCCCCAGCATTTT. It encodes CASSKAAGRLGPQHF.

V gene TRBV27 combines with J gene TRBJ1-2; 11 bases align to TRBD1. The J segment lost 7 bases and the V segment lost 2 bases, leaving 0 bases of the junction unmatched. This CDR3 is 13 amino acids long. CDR1 MNHEY and CDR2 SMNVEV come from the germline V gene (reference sequence). CDR3 protein: CASSLGTGGGYTF. CDR3 nucleotide sequence: TGTGCCAGCAGTTTAGGGACAGGGGGTGGCTACACCTTC.

V and J are TRBV18 and TRBJ2-5; TRBD1 might be the D (7 bases). The germline CDR1 and CDR2 sequences are KGHSH and LQKENI. The CDR3 runs to 16 residues. Trimming took off 0 bases at V and 2 bases at J, with 13 bases between the two ends. The CDR3 bases are TGTGCCAGCTCACCACCATCGGCAGGGGGGCAAGAGACCCAGTACTTC. As protein: CASSPPSAGGQETQYF.

V gene TRBV7-6 combines with J gene TRBJ2-1, with 11 bases lining up with TRBD2. Germline V gene data show CDR1 as SGHVS and CDR2 as FNYEAQ. The CDR3 has 17 residues. J was trimmed by 9 bases and V by 5 bases; bases with no gene match: 15. The CDR3 sequence is CASSLIWTSGLTSEQFF. CDR3 DNA sequence: TGTGCCAGCAGCCTCATCTGGACTAGCGGGCTTACAAGTGAGCAGTTCTTC. Full variable domain (rest looked up from reference TRBV7-6 and TRBJ2-1): GAGVSQSPRYKVTKRGQDVALRCDPISGHVSLYWYRQALGQGPEFLTYFNYEAQQDKSGLPNDRFSAERPEGSISTLTIQRTEQRDSAMYRCASSLIWTSGLTSEQFFGPGTRLTVL.

V usage is TRBV30 and J usage is TRBJ2-2; a possible D gene is TRBD2 (6 bases). CDR1 is GTSNPN and CDR2 is SVGIG in the germline V gene (reference sequence). Trimming shortened V by 3 bases and J by 8 bases, and 13 bases separated the two germline ends. This CDR3 comprises 13 residues. CDR3 bases: TGTGCCTGGAGGCGGGATTCAAAGGGGGAGCTGTTTTTT. Protein sequence: CAWRRDSKGELFF.

The J gene is TRBJ1-2, the V gene TRBV30, with D possibly matching TRBD1 (5 bases). Germline CDR1 and CDR2: GTSNPN and SVGIG (reference sequence). Trimming took 4 bases from V and 4 from J, leaving 10 bases between them. The CDR3 covers 12 residues. The CDR3 reads CAWKGAVYGYTF. In DNA, the CDR3 is TGTGCCTGGAAAGGGGCGGTCTATGGCTACACCTTC.

This rearrangement joins TRBV3-1 (or the pseudogene TRBV3-2) to TRBJ2-3; TRBD1 might be the D (6 bases). Trimming pared 1 base from V and 2 bases from J, leaving 13 bases between. CDR1 is LGHDT and CDR2 is YNNKEL in the germline V gene (reference sequence). This CDR3 comprises 16 residues. The chain's CDR3 is CASSQVLDSPTDTQYF. The CDR3 DNA reads as TGTGCCAGCAGCCAAGTTCTGGACAGTCCCACAGATACGCAGTATTTT.

This clone came up a few times. This chain uses TRBV18 with TRBJ1-1; 8 bases are shared with TRBD1. The germline CDR1 and CDR2 sequences are KGHSH and LQKENI. CDR3 length: 16 amino acids. V trimming: 3 bases; J trimming: 3 bases; junction bases outside the gene matches: 9. The CDR3 sequence: CASSPAGGSIYTEAFF. Written as DNA, the CDR3 is TGTGCCAGCTCACCGGCAGGGGGCTCCATTTACACTGAAGCTTTCTTT. The variable domain in full, completed from reference TRBV18 and TRBJ1-1, reads NAGVMQNPRHLVRRRGQEARLRCSPMKGHSHVYWYRQLPEEGLKFMVYLQKENIIDESGMPKERFSAEFPKEGPSILRIQQVVRGDSAAYFCASSPAGGSIYTEAFFGQGTRLTVV.

This chain uses TRBV6-5 with TRBJ2-3, with 7 bases lining up with TRBD1. Trimming at V came to 6 bases and at J to 3 bases, leaving 9 bases not matched to a gene. Germline CDR1 is MNHEY and CDR2 is SVGAGI. The CDR3 has 15 amino acids. CDR3 in amino acids: CASSPDRVITDTQYF. The CDR3, as DNA: TGTGCCAGCAGCCCAGACAGGGTTATTACAGATACGCAGTATTTT.

In its sample, this clone was seen a few times. The chain uses TRBV4-1 and TRBJ2-7; tentatively, D is TRBD1 (5 bases). The germline gives CDR1 MGHRA, CDR2 YSYEKL. The CDR3 totals 13 residues. The V end was cut by 1 base, the J end by 3 bases, with 7 bases between. The CDR3 sequence is CASSQVQGYEQYV. CDR3 nucleotide sequence: TGCGCCAGCAGCCAAGTGCAGGGCTACGAGCAGTACGTC.

This clone has just one count. The chain recombines TRBV7-2 with TRBJ1-4, with 7 bases aligning to TRBD1. V dropped 5 bases and J dropped 3; count of bases not matched to a gene: 15. The length of the CDR3 is 18 residues. Germline V gene sequence: CDR1 SGHTA, CDR2 FQGNSA. The CDR3 DNA follows: TGTGCCAGCAGCCTTCGACAGGGTGGAAACCTGGCTAATGAAAAACTGTTTTTT. It codes for CASSLRQGGNLANEKLFF.

V usage is TRBV14 and J usage is TRBJ1-3; D is ambiguous. The CDR3 length is 13 residues. The V and J ends lost 5 bases and 9 bases respectively, with 14 bases between them. The V gene's germline CDR1 is SGHDN and CDR2 FVKESK. CDR3 sequence: CASSAGLETTIYF. As DNA, the CDR3 is TGTGCCAGCAGCGCAGGACTGGAGACCACCATATATTTT.

This clone came up once. The rearrangement links TRBV6-2 or TRBV6-3 to TRBJ1-5; 8 positions match TRBD1. The CDR3 runs 16 residues. V shed 5 bases, J shed 0 bases, and the junction held 6 bases outside the gene matches. Germline V CDR1 and CDR2: MNHEY, SVGEGT. The CDR3 loop reads CASSRNRGISNQPQHF. The CDR3 DNA reads as TGTGCCAGCAGTCGAAACAGGGGGATTAGCAATCAGCCCCAGCATTTT.

The chain is built from TRBV30 and TRBJ1-2; no definite D call. CDR1 and CDR2 (germline): GTSNPN, SVGIG (reference sequence). Trimming took off 1 base at V and 4 bases at J, with 16 bases between the two ends. This CDR3 is 15 amino acids long. CDR3 protein: CAWSDPPAEVYGYTF. CDR3 nucleotide sequence: TGTGCCTGGAGTGACCCACCGGCAGAGGTCTATGGCTACACCTTC.

The chain uses TRBV5-4 and TRBJ1-5; 8 bases are shared with TRBD1. The CDR3 consists of 16 residues. Looked up from germline, CDR1 is SGHNT and CDR2 is YYREEE (reference sequence). Trimming at V came to 0 bases and at J to 4 bases, leaving 6 bases not matched to a gene. The CDR3 bases are TGTGCCAGCAGCTTGGGTGGGACAGGCCGGAATCAGCCCCAGCATTTT. Its translation: CASSLGGTGRNQPQHF.

J is TRBJ1-2 and V is TRBV6-5; 8 nucleotides match TRBD1. The CDR3 totals 13 residues. Germline values: CDR1 MNHEY, CDR2 SVGAGI. With V trimmed by 2 bases and J by 7 bases, 3 bases remained unmatched. This chain's CDR3 is CASSYQGAVGYTF. CDR3 DNA: TGTGCCAGCAGTTACCAGGGGGCGGTTGGCTACACCTTC.

The chain links TRBV5-4 to TRBJ1-2; D is uncertain. CDR3 size: 13 residues. CDR1 SGHNT and CDR2 YYREEE come from the germline V gene (reference sequence). Trimming cost V 4 bases and J 5 bases, with 12 bases left between them. The DNA of the CDR3 is TGTGCCAGCAGCCCCGGGGATGGGTATGGCTACACCTTC. Translated: CASSPGDGYGYTF.

This chain joins TRBV5-4 and TRBJ1-6; D may be TRBD1 (6 bases). With 1 base removed from V and 9 bases from J, the gap between germline ends came to 14 bases. Germline CDR1 SGHNT, CDR2 YYREEE (reference sequence). The CDR3 sequence is 15 residues long. The CDR3 nucleotides read TGTGCCAGCAGCTTGTCCGACAGGATTAGTTCACCCCTCCACTTT. Translated: CASSLSDRISSPLHF.

The CDR3 DNA sequence: TGCGCCAGCAGCCAAACCGCGGACACCGACGAGCTGTTTTTT. Protein sequence: CASSQTADTDELFF. The chain has TRBV4-3 and TRBJ2-2; weak D call: TRBD1 (5 bases). The CDR3 contains 14 residues. Germline V CDR1 and CDR2: LGHNA, YSLEER. V lost 2 bases to trimming and J lost 11 bases, with 15 bases between them.

This clone has just one count. The rearrangement joins TRBV21-1 to TRBJ2-1; the D call in the table, TRBD2, was not verified against the DNA. TRBV21-1 is flagged as a pseudogene. The CDR3 runs to 15 residues. The CDR3 DNA reads TGTGCCAGCAGCAATATACTAGCTCCGTACAATGAGCAGTTCTTC. It codes for CASSNILAPYNEQFF.

The CDR3 region is CASSDTGLGTEAFF. DNA for the CDR3: TGTGCCAGCAGTGATACAGGGCTCGGGACTGAAGCTTTCTTT. The chain uses TRBV6-6 and TRBJ1-1, with D perhaps TRBD1 (6 bases). Germline V gives CDR1 MNHNY, CDR2 SVGAGI (reference sequence). There are 14 residues in the CDR3. The V end was cut by 5 bases, the J end by 5 bases, with 15 bases between.

The V gene is TRBV11-3, the J gene TRBJ1-3; 7 positions agree with TRBD1. The CDR3 extends over 18 amino acids. The junction had 9 bases not matched to a gene; V was cut back by 1 base and J by 0 bases. Germline-derived CDR1 and CDR2 are SGHNT and YENEEA. CDR3 residues: CASSLGTGADLSGNTIYF. CDR3 in DNA: TGTGCCAGCAGCTTAGGGACAGGAGCCGATCTCTCTGGAAACACCATATATTTT.

This chain links TRBV7-8 with TRBJ2-3; 11 bases agree with TRBD2. Germline CDR1 SGHVS, CDR2 FQNEAQ. This CDR3 spans 19 amino acids. V was clipped by 1 base and J by 2 bases; unmatched bases: 11. Here the CDR3 reads CASSLVATRLAGFTDTQYF. CDR3 sequence (DNA): TGTGCCAGCAGCTTAGTAGCGACCAGACTAGCGGGATTCACAGATACGCAGTATTTT.

This sequence joins TRBV7-2 and TRBJ2-1, with 14 bases identical to TRBD2. In germline, CDR1 is SGHTA, CDR2 FQGNSA. This CDR3 contains 16 residues. With 5 bases clipped from V and 5 bases from J, the junction kept 5 bases outside the gene matches. The chain's CDR3 is CASSPGTSGSHNEQFF. In DNA, the CDR3 is TGTGCCAGCAGCCCTGGGACTAGCGGGAGCCACAATGAGCAGTTCTTC.